This TCR beta chain came from a study of shared clonotypes between healthy human individuals. Healthy HIV-negative adults with no recent acute infections or vaccinations were recruited as donors. Division of CD4+ cells produced a CD45RA+ naive subset and a CD45RA-negative memory subset. The deep-level immunoSEQ assay was used. Profiling relied on immunoSEQ multiplex PCR, and the TCRdb table lists in-frame clones only, not all of them. The data contain 2,100,000 or so clones, about 94% of them singletons. The CDR3 extends over 17 amino acids. The germline gives CDR1 SGHVT, CDR2 SQSDAQ. Germline trimming cut 5 bases from V and 5 bases from J; bases unmatched to any gene: 14.

The chain joins TRBV7-4 to TRBJ2-4; 8 nucleotides match TRBD1. The TCR comes from a man in his late teens or twenties in good health. The sample was naive CD4+ T cells sorted from blood. Regarding subset: CD45RA+ positively selected. The CDR3: CASSPNASDRGQNIQYF. CDR3 bases: TGTGCCAGCAGCCCCAATGCCTCCGACAGGGGCCAAAACATTCAGTACTTC.